This T cell receptor beta chain comes out of a study of cytomegalovirus exposure and HLA in healthy donors. The PCR ran on 60 Vbeta and 13 Jbeta primers. This table comes from immunoSEQ multiplex PCR, and its TCRdb copy is limited to in-frame clones, with some not included. This sample yields roughly 160,000 clones, of which about 65% are seen a single time; approximately 3% belongs to the top ten. V was clipped by 4 bases and J by 3 bases, with 14 bases between them. The CDR3 consists of 15 residues. Germline V lookup: CDR1 MDHEN, CDR2 SYDVKM. This receptor was obtained from a woman aged 30 to 39 in good health and CMV-seronegative. Sequencing input: PBMCs. The rearrangement uses TRBV28 and TRBJ2-3; D may be TRBD2 (6 bases). The CDR3 protein is CASSWGEEGTDTQYF. CDR3 DNA: TGTGCCAGCAGTTGGGGGGAGGAGGGGACAGATACGCAGTATTTT. The full variable domain, rest sourced from reference TRBV28 and TRBJ2-3, is DVKVTQSSRYLVKRTGEKVFLECVQDMDHENMFWYRQDPGLGLRLIYFSYDVKMKEKGDIPEGYSVSREKKERFSLILESASTNQTSMYLCASSWGEEGTDTQYFGPGTRLTVL.